A selection of T cell receptor beta chains follows, all from one sample in a study of cytomegalovirus exposure and HLA in healthy donors. Sequenced by immunoSEQ multiplex PCR; TCRdb stores in-frame clones only, minus some. In the table there are 150,000 to 200,000 clones, 65% to 90% of which are singletons. Sequencing input: PBMCs. Receptor source: a man aged 45-60 years in good health and CMV-seropositive. Each CDR3 is given with its conserved first and last residue. Fields, in order: V gene, J gene, CDR3 protein.

TRBV19	TRBJ2-1	CASRERGDNEQFF
TRBV18	TRBJ2-1	CASSPQRSGTRDYYNEQFF
TRBV19	TRBJ2-3	CASSAAGGGDTQYF
TRBV11-3	TRBJ2-2	CASSLVGLAGGGELFF
TRBV7-9	TRBJ1-4	CASSLEGQGGEKLFF
TRBV6-5	TRBJ2-7	CASSSGLTYEQYF
TRBV5-4	TRBJ1-1	CASFRVEAVTEAFF
TRBV2	TRBJ1-3	CASSLQGGSGNTIYF
TRBV6-5	TRBJ2-1	CASRRTDSSYNEQFF
TRBV9	TRBJ2-7	CASSVGGTGKSYEQYF
TRBV10-3	TRBJ1-2	CAISRDRGLANYGYTF
TRBV29-1	TRBJ1-2	CSAGGGYGYTF
TRBV30	TRBJ2-3	CAWSLGTSGHTDTQYF
TRBV4-2	TRBJ2-2	CASSQDISGTGELFF
TRBV5-4	TRBJ2-1	CASSTGVASSSYNEQFF
TRBV7-3	TRBJ2-2	CASSLSGESGELFF
TRBV2	TRBJ2-2	CASSATSGGGGELFF
TRBV5-1	TRBJ1-4	CASSLSQFNEKLFF
TRBV6-1	TRBJ1-1	CASSTWEAFF
TRBV19	TRBJ2-1	CASSIGTTGIGEQFF
TRBV10-3	TRBJ2-3	CAISDLGSSGLTDTQYF
TRBV13	TRBJ2-1	CASSLEASGSSYNEQFF
TRBV5-1	TRBJ1-3	CASSYYSSSGGTGNTIYF
TRBV6-1	TRBJ2-1	CASRRDSSSYNEQFF
TRBV7-9	TRBJ2-2	CASSPSGGLTTGELFF
TRBV7-6	TRBJ2-1	CASSLEQRGVNNEQFF
TRBV5-1	TRBJ2-5	CASSLLGADQETQYF
TRBV5-1	TRBJ1-4	CASSLEGQGNEKLFF
TRBV9	TRBJ1-5	CASGGGGPNQPQHF
TRBV30	TRBJ2-2	CAWSQKGTSGPELFF
TRBV7-6	TRBJ2-2	CASSLMVAGGPSWELFF
TRBV7-9	TRBJ2-1	CASSLVLGAPEQFF
TRBV29-1	TRBJ1-1	CSVWRQGTEAFF
TRBV2	TRBJ1-1	CATRDAGLPEAFF
TRBV19	TRBJ2-1	CASRQLAGGGEQFF
TRBV12-5	TRBJ1-5	CASGLTGENQPQHF
TRBV6-5	TRBJ2-1	CASRQGTSGRGEQFF
TRBV5-1	TRBJ2-5	CASSATSGSIQETQYF
TRBV5-4	TRBJ2-5	CASSQSGAGETQYF
TRBV18	TRBJ2-1	CASSPPDRGERNEQFF
TRBV11-3	TRBJ2-2	CASSLGGLAGAGELFF